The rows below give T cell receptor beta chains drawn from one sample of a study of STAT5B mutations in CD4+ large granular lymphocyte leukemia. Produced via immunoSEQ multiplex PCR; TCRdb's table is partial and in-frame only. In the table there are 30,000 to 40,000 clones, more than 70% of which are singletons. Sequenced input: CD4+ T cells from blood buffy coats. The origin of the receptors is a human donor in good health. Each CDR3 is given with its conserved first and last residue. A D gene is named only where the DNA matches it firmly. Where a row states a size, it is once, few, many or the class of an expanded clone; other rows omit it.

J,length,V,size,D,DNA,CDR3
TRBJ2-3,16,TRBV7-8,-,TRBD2,TGTGCCAGCAGCTTAGTAGCGGGGGGAGACACAGATACGCAGTATTTT,CASSLVAGGDTDTQYF
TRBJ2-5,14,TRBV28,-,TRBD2,TGTGCCAGCAGTTTTCGGGGGAGGGGAGAGACCCAGTACTTC,CASSFRGRGETQYF
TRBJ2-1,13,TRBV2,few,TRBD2,TGTGCCAGCAGTCCTAAAGGACTAGCTCAGGGGTTCTTC,CASSPKGLAQGFF
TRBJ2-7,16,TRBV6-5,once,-,TGTGCCAGCAGTTACTCGACGCCAGACCTAGCCTACGAGCAGTACTTC,CASSYSTPDLAYEQYF
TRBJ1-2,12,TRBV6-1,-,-,TGTGCCAGCAGTGCTCTGAACTATGGCTACACCTTC,CASSALNYGYTF
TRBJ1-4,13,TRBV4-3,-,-,TGCGCCAGCAGCCAAGTCCGGAATGAAAAACTGTTTTTT,CASSQVRNEKLFF
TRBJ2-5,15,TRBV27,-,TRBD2,TGTGCCAGCAGCCTAGCGGGAGGGCTCCAAGAGACCCAGTACTTC,CASSLAGGLQETQYF
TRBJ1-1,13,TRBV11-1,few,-,TGTGCCAGCAGCCCCCAGCCGAACACTGAAGCTTTCTTT,CASSPQPNTEAFF
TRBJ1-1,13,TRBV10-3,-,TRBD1,TGTGCCATCAGACAGGGGGCAGACACTGAAGCTTTCTTT,CAIRQGADTEAFF
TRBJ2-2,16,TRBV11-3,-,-,TGTGCCAGCAGCTTAGTCCGGGGTGAGGACACCGGGGAGCTGTTTTTT,CASSLVRGEDTGELFF
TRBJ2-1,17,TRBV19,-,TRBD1,TGTGCCAGATCCGTCCCGGGACAGGGTTCCCCCAACAATGAGCAGTTCTTC,CARSVPGQGSPNNEQFF
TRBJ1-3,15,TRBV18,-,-,TGTGCCAGCTCATCCCGACAGAACTCTGGAAACACCATATATTTT,CASSSRQNSGNTIYF
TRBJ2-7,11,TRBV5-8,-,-,TGTGCCAGCAGCTTGAACCGGGACAACGGCTTC,CASSLNRDNGF
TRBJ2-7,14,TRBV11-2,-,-,TGTGCCAGCAGCTTATTGTTAGGGCTCTACGAGCAGTACTTC,CASSLLLGLYEQYF
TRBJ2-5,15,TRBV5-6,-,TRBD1,TGTGCCAGCCGACGGGGACAGGCATACCAAGAGACCCAGTACTTC,CASRRGQAYQETQYF
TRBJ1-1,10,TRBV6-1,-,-,TGTGCCAGCAGTGAAGCGCTAGCTTTCTTT,CASSEALAFF
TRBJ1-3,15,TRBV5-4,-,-,TGTGCCAGCAGCTTGGGACAGTCCTCTGGAAACACCATATATTTT,CASSLGQSSGNTIYF
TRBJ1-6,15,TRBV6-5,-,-,TGTGCCAGCAGTTACTCTTCTGCCTATAATTCACCCCTCCACTTT,CASSYSSAYNSPLHF
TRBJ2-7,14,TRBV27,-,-,TGTGCCAGCAGTTCACAGTTGAGCTCCTACGAGCAGTACTTC,CASSSQLSSYEQYF
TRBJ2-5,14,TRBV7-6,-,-,TGTGCCAGCAGCTTAGGGGTGGGTACGGAGACCCAGTACTTC,CASSLGVGTETQYF
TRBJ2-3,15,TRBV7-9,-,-,TGTGCCAGCAGCTTAGGCTCCGTCCACACAGATACGCAGTATTTT,CASSLGSVHTDTQYF
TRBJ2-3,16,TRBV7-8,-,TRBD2,TGTGCCAGCAGCTCCGGGACTAGCGGGAGAGGAGGTACGCAGTATTTT,CASSSGTSGRGGTQYF